Given below is one TCR beta chain in context. The antigen it binds to is not known. The record has no base qualities; no much larger clone is one base away. The data were obtained in a study of T cell changes during pregnancy in multiple sclerosis (dated by TCRdb to the late 2010s). The study in broad terms: Changes in the T cell repertoire over the course of pregnancy were examined in this study in women with multiple sclerosis.

To prepare the library, the immunoSEQ multiplex PCR assay was applied. TCRdb re-hosts the immuneACCESS table, in-frame sequences only. Its copies lack some clones; in the studies checked, an unresolved V gene accounts for under half of them, and the cause for the rest is not known. The sample yields under 45,000 clones; 75% to 95% were counted once. The ten largest clones represent around 0.47% of the sample. Trimmed from V: 5 bases; trimmed from J: 4 bases; junction bases lacking a gene match: 6. Via the germline V gene, CDR1 is SGHRS and CDR2 YFSETQ. Including cysteine and phenylalanine, the CDR3 has 15 amino acids. Only CDR3 DNA is held: 45 bases, read in frame from base 1.

This receptor chain uses TRBV5-1 and TRBJ2-1; TRBD2 fits 10 bases in the junction. The origin of this receptor is a female donor in good health, enrolled as a control in a pregnancy study. Specimen: CD4+ T cells from peripheral blood mononuclear cells, collected in the second trimester of pregnancy. For the CDR3, the sequence is CASRSSGSGYNEQFF. The DNA is TGCGCCAGCAGATCTAGCGGGAGCGGGTACAATGAGCAGTTCTTC.